One sample yielded the 14 T cell receptor beta chains listed below, sequenced in a study of beta chain features in type 1 diabetes (dated by TCRdb to the late 2010s). Library preparation was by the immunoSEQ multiplex PCR assay. The entire amount of isolated RNA was reverse transcribed using the High Capacity cDNA Reverse Transcription Kit, so the sequenced TCRB transcripts were expressed ones. The clones in this table, taken by TCRdb from immuneACCESS, are in-frame only. Not every clone is retained; where verified, under half of the shortfall comes from an unresolved V gene, and the cause of the rest is unknown. The sample profile shows approximately 140,000 clones; about 9.1% of them were found once. Clones ranked in the top ten supply 0.55% to 0.65% of the sample. The source material was central memory CD4+ T cells from blood. These receptors all come from a woman aged 40 to 49 in good health.

CDR3 in DNA: TGTGCCAGTAGTGCCGGACAGGGGGCCTTTGACTACGAGCAGTACTTC. Amino acid sequence: CASSAGQGAFDYEQYF. J is TRBJ2-7 and V is TRBV19; 11 bases are a match to TRBD1. With V trimmed by 5 bases and J by 3 bases, 9 bases remained unmatched. Germline V gives CDR1 LNHDA, CDR2 SQIVND (reference sequence). The CDR3 covers 16 residues.

This clone was counted a few times. V is TRBV7-6 and J is TRBJ2-1; 11 positions match TRBD2. CDR3 length: 16 residues. After removal of 3 bases from V and 0 bases from J, the junction contained 1 base not matched to a gene. Germline CDR1 and CDR2: SGHVS and FNYEAQ. The CDR3 sequence is CASSFGTSGSYNEQFF. The CDR3 nucleotides are TGTGCCAGCAGCTTTGGGACTAGCGGCTCCTACAATGAGCAGTTCTTC.

The V and J genes are TRBV5-1 and TRBJ1-2; 7 nucleotides line up with TRBD1. The ends lost 1 base at V and 6 bases at J; junction bases unmatched: 6. Germline V gives CDR1 SGHRS, CDR2 YFSETQ. The CDR3 runs 14 residues. CDR3 DNA: TGCGCCAGCAGCTTGACAGCAGGGGGTGATGGCTACACCTTC. Its translation: CASSLTAGGDGYTF.

The V call is TRBV2, the J call TRBJ1-4, with 10 bases matching TRBD1. Germline loops: CDR1 SNHLY, CDR2 FYNNEI. V lost 8 bases and J lost 3; bases outside the gene matches: 6. The CDR3 sequence is 15 residues long. The CDR3 sequence is CASRRQGAANEKLFF. The CDR3 region has the DNA TGTGCCAGCCGTAGACAGGGGGCGGCTAATGAAAAACTGTTTTTT.

The chain uses TRBV19 and TRBJ1-5, with D possibly matching TRBD1 (5 bases). Germline CDR1 and CDR2: LNHDA and SQIVND (reference sequence). The V and J ends lost 10 bases and 2 bases respectively, with 12 bases between them. The CDR3 extends over 13 amino acids. In DNA, the CDR3 is TGTGCCACCTGCAGGGTCGGCAATCAGCCCCAGCATTTT. This gives the protein CATCRVGNQPQHF.

The sample holds a few counts of this clone. The chain couples TRBV29-1 to TRBJ1-1; TRBD1 is a possible D gene (6 bases). Trimming left V 3 bases short and J 1 base short, with 9 bases between. The CDR3 is 13 residues long. Germline-derived CDR1 and CDR2 are SQVTM and ANQGSEA. In DNA form, the CDR3 reads TGCAGCGTTGAGAGGGGGACGAACACTGAAGCTTTCTTT. Its protein product is CSVERGTNTEAFF.

This clone was counted a few times. This chain connects TRBV10-2 to TRBJ1-5, with D tentatively TRBD1 (5 bases). Germline V gene data show CDR1 as WSHSY and CDR2 as SAAADI. The CDR3 has 12 amino acids. Trimming shortened V by 8 bases and J by 5 bases, and 10 bases separated the two germline ends. The CDR3 DNA sequence: TGCGCCAGCGGGACTGATGATCAGCCCCAGCATTTT. This codes for CASGTDDQPQHF.

The chain joins TRBV10-3 to TRBJ1-6; 10 bases are a match to TRBD1. Losses at the gene ends were 10 bases for V and 7 bases for J; bases not matched to a gene: 4. There are 13 residues in the CDR3. Germline V lookup: CDR1 ENHRY, CDR2 SYGVKD. CDR3 loop: CATEGQGNSPLHF. The CDR3 DNA reads TGTGCCACCGAGGGACAGGGGAATTCACCCCTCCACTTT.

The chain is built from TRBV7-2 and TRBJ2-4, with D perhaps matching TRBD2 (6 bases). Germline V lookup: CDR1 SGHTA, CDR2 FQGNSA. V was shortened by 5 bases and J by 1 base, with 12 bases between the two germline ends. This CDR3 is 15 amino acids long. As DNA, the CDR3 is TGTGCCAGCAGCCCCGCTAGCGATGCCAAAAACATTCAGTACTTC. Protein product: CASSPASDAKNIQYF.

In this sample, this clone turned up a few times. The chain employs TRBV16 and TRBJ1-2; the match to TRBD1 covers 8 bases. CDR1 KGHSY and CDR2 FQNENV come from the germline V gene. Germline trimming cut 3 bases from V and 2 bases from J; bases unmatched to any gene: 5. This CDR3 has 15 amino acids. This CDR3 reads CASSQRTGLNYGYTF. CDR3 nucleotides: TGTGCCAGCAGCCAGAGGACAGGGCTCAACTATGGCTACACCTTC.

The chain uses TRBV4-2 and TRBJ2-1; D unclear. V was shortened by 0 bases and J by 1 base, with 10 bases between the two germline ends. Looked up from germline, CDR1 is LGHNA and CDR2 is YNFKEQ. This CDR3 spans 16 amino acids. The CDR3 region is CASSQDLGESYNEQFF. The DNA of the CDR3 is TGTGCCAGCAGCCAAGATCTAGGAGAATCCTACAATGAGCAGTTCTTC.

The gene calls are TRBV4-2 and TRBJ1-6, with D unresolved. CDR3 size: 16 residues. From germline, CDR1 is LGHNA and CDR2 YNFKEQ. V dropped 0 bases and J dropped 9 bases, with 15 bases sitting between them. The DNA of the CDR3 is TGTGCCAGCAGCCAAGATGTTAGGAGTTTAGGTTCACCCCTCCACTTT. Encoded protein: CASSQDVRSLGSPLHF.

This clone occurred many times. The rearrangement joins TRBV18 to TRBJ2-7; possibly TRBD1 for D (6 bases). The CDR3 has 14 residues. Germline V gene lookup returns CDR1 KGHSH and CDR2 LQKENI. Trimming pared 3 bases from V and 6 bases from J, leaving 15 bases between. CDR3 nucleotide sequence: TGTGCCAGCTCACCGACTCGGGACAACATCGAGCAGTACTTC. This sequence encodes CASSPTRDNIEQYF.

This clone was picked up a small number of times. The chain joins TRBV5-4 to TRBJ1-2, with TRBD1 matching 7 bases. From germline, CDR1 is SGHNT and CDR2 YYREEE (reference sequence). V trimming: 4 bases; J trimming: 0 bases; junction bases outside the gene matches: 3. The CDR3 totals 14 residues. The CDR3 is CASSGTASNYGYTF. The DNA of the CDR3 is TGTGCCAGCAGCGGGACAGCCTCTAACTATGGCTACACCTTC.